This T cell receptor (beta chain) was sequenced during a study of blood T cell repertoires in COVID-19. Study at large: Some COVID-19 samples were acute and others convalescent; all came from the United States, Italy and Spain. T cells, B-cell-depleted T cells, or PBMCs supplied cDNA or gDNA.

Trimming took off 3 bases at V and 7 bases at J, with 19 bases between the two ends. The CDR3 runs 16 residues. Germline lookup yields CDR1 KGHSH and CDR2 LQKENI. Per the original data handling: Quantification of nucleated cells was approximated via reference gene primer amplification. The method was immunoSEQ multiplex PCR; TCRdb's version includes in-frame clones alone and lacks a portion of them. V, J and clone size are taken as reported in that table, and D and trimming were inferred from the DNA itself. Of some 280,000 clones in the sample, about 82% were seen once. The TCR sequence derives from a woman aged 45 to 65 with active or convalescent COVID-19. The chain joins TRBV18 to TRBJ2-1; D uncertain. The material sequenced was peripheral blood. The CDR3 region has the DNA TGTGCCAGCTCACCCCTAAGGCCGGGTCGCGAGAATGAGCAGTTCTTC. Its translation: CASSPLRPGRENEQFF.